Detailed here is one T cell receptor beta chain. No cognate antigen has been identified for it. No quality values exist for individual bases; no much larger clone is one base distant. This entry belongs to a study of CD8+CD57+ T cells in acquired aplastic anemia (dated 2018 in TCRdb). Broadly, across the study: On average, sorted CD4+ and CD8+ cells yielded 2.5 to 3.5 ug of extracted DNA, with a range of roughly 0.18 to 30 ug. A CD8+CD57+ expansion meant a frequency higher than the mean frequency seen in healthy subjects. Findings and caveats that apply to the study as a whole: Roughly 29 CD8+ CDR3 sequences were found in both patients and controls but appeared to be highly expressed in patients and within the immunodominant clones of the patients. CD8+ Simpson's diversity did not differ significantly between patients and healthy controls (P=0.060).

Clipping removes 5 bases from V and 0 bases from J, with 11 as the unmatched junction base count. The germline V gene (reference sequence) yields LNHNV for CDR1 and YYDKDF for CDR2. There are 18 amino acids in the CDR3, from cysteine to phenylalanine inclusive. Kept here is only the CDR3 DNA, which spans 54 bases and is read in frame from base 1. Flow cytometry had shown CD8+CD57+ cell expansion in the patients selected for sequencing. Every patient had severe acquired aplastic anemia, diagnosed using the International Study of Aplastic Anemia and Agranulocytosis and Camitta criteria. At the time blood was sampled, none of the patients had received any therapy. The study deep-sequenced TCR repertoires of sorted CD4+ and CD8+ blood T cells from severe aplastic anemia patients and healthy subjects. Patients were enrolled under clinicaltrials.gov protocols 00001620, 01623167, 00001397, 00071045, 00081523 and 00961064 in the USA. Ficoll-Paque density gradient centrifugation was used to isolate peripheral blood mononuclear cells. Before DNA was extracted, CD4+ and CD8+ T cells were sorted using either FACS or magnetic beads.

Genomic DNA served as template for TCR beta VDJ combination and CDR3 sequence profiling. An Illumina HiSeq 2000 was used for TCR repertoire sequencing. The original methods were these. TRBV/TRBJ rearrangement plots, CDR3 size and DJ length profiles, and Simpson's diversity index were used to evaluate the repertoires. The most abundant DNA sequence in the deep sequencing data was defined as the immunodominant clone. CDR3 amino acid sequences were checked for sharing between subjects and were compared against published repertoires and the VDJdb database. TCRdb itself trimmed the public reads at Q25 with fastp, ran MiXCR and retained productive beta chains. Merged by CDR3 protein, the rows form single entries marked with the most common genes and DNA. The V and J calls were not made by the authors but by TCRdb's processing. The sample table records roughly 180,000 distinct CDR3 sequences; approximately 48% of these occur just once. Around 13% of the sample goes to the ten largest clones.

The source is a human donor with aplastic anemia. The V and J segments used are TRBV15 and TRBJ2-3; 10 junctional bases match TRBD2. Sequencing used sorted CD4+, CD8+, or CD8+CD57+ T cells (not recorded which) from PBMCs. The nucleotide sequence is TGTGCCACCAGCGTGGGTAGCGGGAGGACTCCTAGCACAGATACGCAGTATTTT. This yields the protein CATSVGSGRTPSTDTQYF. Reference TRBV15 and TRBJ2-3 proteins supply the regions before and after the CDR3; the full variable domain is: DAMVIQNPRYQVTQFGKPVTLSCSQTLNHNVMYWYQQKSSQAPKLLFHYYDKDFNNEADTPDNFQSRRPNTSFCFLDIRSPGLGDTAMYLCATSVGSGRTPSTDTQYFGPGTRLTVL.